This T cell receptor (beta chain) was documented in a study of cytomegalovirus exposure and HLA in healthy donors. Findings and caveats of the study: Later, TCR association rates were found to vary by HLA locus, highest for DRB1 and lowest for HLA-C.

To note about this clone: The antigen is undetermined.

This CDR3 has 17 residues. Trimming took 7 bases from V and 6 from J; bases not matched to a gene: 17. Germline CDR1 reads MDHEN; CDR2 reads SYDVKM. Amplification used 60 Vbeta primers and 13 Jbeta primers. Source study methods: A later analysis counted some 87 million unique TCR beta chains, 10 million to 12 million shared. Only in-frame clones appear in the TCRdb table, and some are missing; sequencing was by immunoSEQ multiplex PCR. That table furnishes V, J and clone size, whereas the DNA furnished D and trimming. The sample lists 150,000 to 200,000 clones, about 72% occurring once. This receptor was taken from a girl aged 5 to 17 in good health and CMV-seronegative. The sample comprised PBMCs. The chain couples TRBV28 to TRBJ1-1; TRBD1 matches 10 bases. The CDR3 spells CASTLLMDRGDQAEAFF. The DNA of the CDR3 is TGTGCCAGCACCCTACTGATGGACAGGGGGGATCAGGCTGAAGCTTTCTTT.